This TCR beta chain was identified in a study of T cell responses to AZD1222 COVID-19 vaccine. About the study: Pooling was applied to second doses at about 4 or about 12 weeks. General study results and limits: Just a handful of people given AZD1222 tested seropositive at baseline. Among the donors, most were white British and more were female, and clonal diversity was possibly underestimated.

V dropped 5 bases and J dropped 2; count of bases not matched to a gene: 6. In germline, CDR1 is LNHDA, CDR2 SQIVND (reference sequence). The CDR3 is 14 residues long. On this clone: Its target is not known.

The table came from immunoSEQ multiplex PCR; TCRdb's copy has only in-frame clones and leaves some out. The sample lists approximately 150,000 clones; 85% to 95% were seen once. The sequence came from an adult in good health. Sequenced material: peripheral blood, taken on day 0 of AZD1222 vaccination. This chain uses TRBV19 with TRBJ2-7; TRBD1 matches at 7 bases. CDR3 DNA: TGTGCCAGTAGTGCCCGACAGGGACCCTACGAGCAGTACTTC. Its translation is CASSARQGPYEQYF.